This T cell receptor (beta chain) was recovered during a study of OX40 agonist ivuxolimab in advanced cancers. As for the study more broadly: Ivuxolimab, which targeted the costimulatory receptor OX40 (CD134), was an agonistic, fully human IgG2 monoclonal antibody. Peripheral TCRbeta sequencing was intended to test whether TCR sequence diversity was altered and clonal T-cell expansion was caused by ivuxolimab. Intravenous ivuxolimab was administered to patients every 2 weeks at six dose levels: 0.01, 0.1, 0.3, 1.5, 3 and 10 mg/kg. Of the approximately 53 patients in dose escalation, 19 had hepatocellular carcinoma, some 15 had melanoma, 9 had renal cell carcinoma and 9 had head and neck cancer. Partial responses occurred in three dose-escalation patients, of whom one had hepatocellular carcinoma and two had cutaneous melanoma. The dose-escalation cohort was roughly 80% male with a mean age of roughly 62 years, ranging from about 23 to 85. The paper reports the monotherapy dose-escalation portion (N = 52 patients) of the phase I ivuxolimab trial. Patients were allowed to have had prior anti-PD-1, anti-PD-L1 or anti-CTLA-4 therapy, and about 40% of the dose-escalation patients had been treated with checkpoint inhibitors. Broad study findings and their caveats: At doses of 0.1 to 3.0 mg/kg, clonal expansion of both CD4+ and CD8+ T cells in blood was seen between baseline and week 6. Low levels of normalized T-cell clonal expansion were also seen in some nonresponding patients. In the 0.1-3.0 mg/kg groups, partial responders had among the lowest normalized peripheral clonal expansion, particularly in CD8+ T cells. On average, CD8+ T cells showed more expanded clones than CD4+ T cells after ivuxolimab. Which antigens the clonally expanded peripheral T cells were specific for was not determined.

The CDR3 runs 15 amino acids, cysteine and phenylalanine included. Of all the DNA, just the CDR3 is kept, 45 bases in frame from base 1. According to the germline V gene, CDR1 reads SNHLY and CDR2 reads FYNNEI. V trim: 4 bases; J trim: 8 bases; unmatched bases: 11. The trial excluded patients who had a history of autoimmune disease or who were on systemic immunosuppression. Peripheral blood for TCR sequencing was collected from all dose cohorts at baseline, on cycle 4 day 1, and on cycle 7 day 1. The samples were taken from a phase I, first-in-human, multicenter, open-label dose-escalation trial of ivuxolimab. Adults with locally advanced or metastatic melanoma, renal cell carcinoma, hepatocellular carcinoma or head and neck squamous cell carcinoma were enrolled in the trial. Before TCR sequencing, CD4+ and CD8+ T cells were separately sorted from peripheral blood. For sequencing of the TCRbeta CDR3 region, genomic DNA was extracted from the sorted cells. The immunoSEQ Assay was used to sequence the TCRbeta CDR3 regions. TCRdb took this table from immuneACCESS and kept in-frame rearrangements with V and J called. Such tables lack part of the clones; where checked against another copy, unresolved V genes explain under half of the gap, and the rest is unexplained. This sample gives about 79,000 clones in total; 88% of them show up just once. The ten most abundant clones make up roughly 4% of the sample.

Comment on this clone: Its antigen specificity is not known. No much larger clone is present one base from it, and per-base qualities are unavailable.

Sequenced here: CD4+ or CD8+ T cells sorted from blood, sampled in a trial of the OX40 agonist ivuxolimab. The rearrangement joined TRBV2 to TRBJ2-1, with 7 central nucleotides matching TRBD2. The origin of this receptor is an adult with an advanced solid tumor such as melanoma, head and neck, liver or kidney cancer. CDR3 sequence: CASSGLAARFDEQFF. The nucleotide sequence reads TGTGCCAGCAGTGGGCTAGCGGCCCGTTTTGATGAGCAGTTCTTC. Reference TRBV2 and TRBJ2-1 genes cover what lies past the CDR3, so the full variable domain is EPEVTQTPSHQVTQMGQEVILRCVPISNHLYFYWYRQILGQKVEFLVSFYNNEISEKSEIFDDQFSVERPDGSNFTLKIRSTKLEDSAMYFCASSGLAARFDEQFFGPGTRLTVL.